Below are 21 T cell receptor beta chains sequenced from a single sample in a study of blood T cell repertoires in COVID-19. The table came from immunoSEQ multiplex PCR; TCRdb's copy has only in-frame clones and leaves some out. The table lists approximately 25,000 clones, 90% of them singletons, with about 1.5% in the top ten. What was sequenced was peripheral blood. The receptor source for this set is a woman aged 60-75 years with active COVID-19.

The V gene is TRBV9, the J gene TRBJ2-7; 13 bases agree with TRBD2. The V gene end was trimmed by 6 bases and the J gene end by 3 bases; junction bases not matched to a gene: 6. This CDR3 is built from 15 residues. Germline assignment: CDR1 SGDLS and CDR2 YYNGEE. CDR3: CASTTGTSGDYEQYF. The CDR3 DNA reads as TGTGCCAGCACCACCGGGACTAGCGGGGACTACGAGCAGTACTTC.

The V gene is TRBV7-9, the J gene TRBJ1-2; D remains ambiguous. CDR3 size: 15 residues. Germline V gene lookup returns CDR1 SEHNR and CDR2 FQNEAQ (reference sequence). V was trimmed by 1 base and J by 8 bases, leaving 17 bases between them. The CDR3 nucleotides are TGTGCCAGCAGCTTAGGCCAGCCGGGAAGGGAAGGCTACACCTTC. Protein product: CASSLGQPGREGYTF.

The chain combines TRBV2 with TRBJ2-2, with 7 positions matching TRBD2. Germline V lookup: CDR1 SNHLY, CDR2 FYNNEI. The CDR3 sequence is 16 residues long. Losses at the gene ends were 7 bases for V and 4 bases for J; bases not matched to a gene: 12. CDR3 nucleotide sequence: TGTGCCAGCATTACTTGGGAGGGTAAGACCACCGGGGAGCTGTTTTTT. Amino acid sequence: CASITWEGKTTGELFF.

The chain carries TRBV19 and TRBJ2-3, with 8 bases lining up with TRBD1. The CDR3 length is 15 residues. Trimming cost V 3 bases and J 10 bases; bases outside gene matches: 12. Germline V CDR1 and CDR2: LNHDA, SQIVND (reference sequence). CDR3 sequence (DNA): TGTGCCAGTAGTATCAGGACAGGGAATTTGGGCGCGCAGTATTTT. Protein sequence: CASSIRTGNLGAQYF.

This chain uses TRBV28 with TRBJ2-7; possibly TRBD1 for D (6 bases). Germline values: CDR1 MDHEN, CDR2 SYDVKM. The length of the CDR3 is 15 residues. V lost 5 bases, J lost 5 bases, and 19 bases lay in between. The CDR3 sequence is CASSLPSGAFNEQYF. CDR3 DNA sequence: TGTGCCAGCAGTCTCCCCTCAGGGGCGTTCAACGAGCAGTACTTC.

This clone was picked up one time. The rearrangement uses TRBV5-4 and TRBJ2-7; D is perhaps TRBD2 (6 bases). The length of the CDR3 is 16 residues. Deletions cut 0 bases from V and 0 bases from J, with 13 bases between. Germline V gives CDR1 SGHNT, CDR2 YYREEE (reference sequence). As DNA, the CDR3 is TGTGCCAGCAGCTTGGCGGCCGGGAGTCCCTCCTACGAGCAGTACTTC. It encodes CASSLAAGSPSYEQYF.

In its sample, this clone was seen once. The J gene is TRBJ2-7, the V gene TRBV5-1; weak D call: TRBD2 (6 bases). The CDR3 length is 15 residues. Deletions cut 0 bases from V and 3 bases from J, with 13 bases between. Germline V gene data show CDR1 as SGHRS and CDR2 as YFSETQ. The CDR3 DNA reads as TGCGCCAGCAGCTTGGGGCCTAGCGAAAGCTACGAGCAGTACTTC. Amino acid sequence: CASSLGPSESYEQYF.

The rearrangement links TRBV28 to TRBJ2-7; D is undetermined. The CDR3 is made up of 11 amino acids. V lost 6 bases and J lost 3, with 6 bases in between. Germline-derived CDR1 and CDR2 are MDHEN and SYDVKM. The CDR3 DNA sequence: TGTGCCAGCAGCGGTTTCTACGAGCAGTACTTC. It is translated as CASSGFYEQYF.

CDR3 protein: CASGLAGVEQYF. DNA for the CDR3: TGCGCCAGCGGACTAGCGGGAGTCGAGCAGTACTTC. This chain uses TRBV5-1 with TRBJ2-7, with 13 bases identical to TRBD2. V shed 7 bases, J shed 6 bases, and the junction held 1 base outside the gene matches. CDR3 length equals 12 residues. Germline lookup yields CDR1 SGHRS and CDR2 YFSETQ. Based on the CDR3 plus reference TRBV5-1 and TRBJ2-7, the full variable domain is KAGVTQTPRYLIKTRGQQVTLSCSPISGHRSVSWYQQTPGQGLQFLFEYFSETQRNKGNFPGRFSGRQFSNSRSEMNVSTLELGDSALYLCASGLAGVEQYFGPGTRLTVT.

The sample holds one count of this clone. This CDR3 reads CASSRDRVGSGANVLTF. The CDR3 nucleotides are TGTGCCAGCAGCCGGGACAGGGTCGGCTCTGGGGCCAACGTCCTGACTTTC. The chain employs TRBV2 and TRBJ2-6, with 9 bases fitting TRBD1. Germline V gene lookup returns CDR1 SNHLY and CDR2 FYNNEI. There are 17 residues in the CDR3. V lost 6 bases to trimming and J lost 0 bases; unmatched junction nucleotides: 6.

V is TRBV28 and J is TRBJ2-1, with D unresolved. The germline CDR1 and CDR2 sequences are MDHEN and SYDVKM. Between the trimmed V and J ends, which lost 6 bases and 4 bases, there was a span of 22 bases. The CDR3 contains 17 residues. Written as DNA, the CDR3 is TGTGCCAGCAGACGACCCTCCTGGAGCCGAACTTACAATGAGCAGTTCTTC. It specifies CASRRPSWSRTYNEQFF. The whole variable domain, remainder taken from reference TRBV28 and TRBJ2-1, is DVKVTQSSRYLVKRTGEKVFLECVQDMDHENMFWYRQDPGLGLRLIYFSYDVKMKEKGDIPEGYSVSREKKERFSLILESASTNQTSMYLCASRRPSWSRTYNEQFFGPGTRLTVL.

The chain couples TRBV9 to TRBJ2-5; 13 bases are shared with TRBD2. V shed 0 bases, J shed 0 bases, and the junction held 2 bases outside the gene matches. The germline gives CDR1 SGDLS, CDR2 YYNGEE. The CDR3 has 17 amino acids. The CDR3 nucleotides read TGTGCCAGCAGCGTAGGGGGACTAGCGGGGCACCAAGAGACCCAGTACTTC. Protein sequence: CASSVGGLAGHQETQYF.

The sample holds a few counts of this clone. This sequence joins TRBV19 and TRBJ2-7, with TRBD2 matching over 8 bases. The trim removed 5 bases at V and 2 bases at J, leaving 11 bases unmatched. The CDR3 totals 16 residues. Germline CDR1 reads LNHDA; CDR2 reads SQIVND (reference sequence). The CDR3 spells CASSPPSSGLTYEQYF. The CDR3 DNA reads as TGTGCCAGTAGTCCTCCTTCTAGCGGGCTTACCTACGAGCAGTACTTC.

This chain joins TRBV5-4 and TRBJ2-1; tentatively, D is TRBD2 (6 bases). V gave up 3 bases and J gave up 1 base, with 14 bases separating them. The CDR3 has 16 residues. CDR1 is SGHNT, CDR2 YYREEE, per germline (reference sequence). The CDR3: CASSSRGGASYNEQFF. The DNA for the CDR3 is TGTGCCAGCAGCTCTCGCGGAGGGGCATCCTACAATGAGCAGTTCTTC.

This clone was seen a single time. CDR3 coding DNA: TGTGCCAGCAGCTTCACTAACTATGGCTACACCTTC. This gives the protein CASSFTNYGYTF. This chain uses TRBV7-8 with TRBJ1-2; D call uncertain. Trimming took 3 bases from V and 0 from J, leaving 2 bases between them. This CDR3 region has 12 residues. Germline assignment: CDR1 SGHVS and CDR2 FQNEAQ.

The chain employs TRBV28 and TRBJ2-3; TRBD2 aligns across 9 bases. The CDR3 spans 15 residues. V lost 4 bases, J lost 2 bases, and 4 bases stayed unmatched. Germline CDR1 is MDHEN and CDR2 is SYDVKM. As DNA, the CDR3 is TGTGCCAGCAGTTATTTAGCGGGGGTCACAGATACGCAGTATTTT. Translation: CASSYLAGVTDTQYF.

The genes are TRBV7-9 and TRBJ2-1; 9 nucleotides match TRBD2. Germline V gene sequence: CDR1 SEHNR, CDR2 FQNEAQ (reference sequence). V gave up 1 base and J gave up 6 bases; unmatched junction bases: 4. This CDR3 spans 15 amino acids. The CDR3 DNA reads TGTGCCAGCAGCTTAGGCGTAGCGGGAGCCAATGAGCAGTTCTTC. It yields the protein CASSLGVAGANEQFF.

This sequence joins TRBV27 and TRBJ2-1; the match to TRBD2 covers 11 bases. Germline assignment: CDR1 MNHEY and CDR2 SMNVEV (reference sequence). The V gene end was trimmed by 4 bases and the J gene end by 6 bases; junction bases not matched to a gene: 5. The CDR3 extends over 15 amino acids. The CDR3 protein is CASSSGTSGFNEQFF. CDR3 bases: TGTGCCAGCAGTTCCGGGACTAGCGGATTCAATGAGCAGTTCTTC.

The rearrangement uses TRBV19 and TRBJ2-6, with 10 bases identical to TRBD1. Trimming took 6 bases from V and 3 from J; bases not matched to a gene: 2. The V gene's germline CDR1 is LNHDA and CDR2 SQIVND (reference sequence). The CDR3 totals 15 residues. CDR3 nucleotides: TGTGCCAGTAGCGGGACAGGGGTTGGGGCCAACGTCCTGACTTTC. Protein product: CASSGTGVGANVLTF.

CDR3 amino acids: CASSLGLAGSADTQYF. For the CDR3, the DNA is TGCGCCAGCAGCTTGGGACTAGCGGGATCTGCGGATACGCAGTATTTT. The genes are TRBV5-1 and TRBJ2-3, with 11 bases lining up with TRBD2. This CDR3 is 16 amino acids long. Germline V gene data show CDR1 as SGHRS and CDR2 as YFSETQ. Trimming at V came to 0 bases and at J to 6 bases, leaving 6 bases not matched to a gene.

The sample holds one count of this clone. Here the CDR3 reads CASSLGQATNYGYTF. The CDR3 DNA reads as TGCGCCAGCAGCTTGGGGCAGGCGACTAACTATGGCTACACCTTC. The gene calls are TRBV5-1 and TRBJ1-2, with no clear D. The CDR3 sequence is 15 residues long. Germline loops: CDR1 SGHRS, CDR2 YFSETQ. Between the trimmed V and J ends, which lost 0 bases and 0 bases, there was a span of 9 bases.